Below, 25 T cell receptor beta chains from the same sample are listed, as sequenced in a study of control samples from healthy donors and cancer patients (dated by TCRdb to 2018 to 2021). The library was made by the immunoSEQ multiplex PCR assay. The table comes from immuneACCESS by way of TCRdb, which keeps in-frame sequences with V and J called. Part of the clones is missing from these tables; in studies checked, under half for an unresolved V gene and the rest for unknown reasons. The sample table holds some 89,000 clones, of which approximately 86% were seen once. Of the sample, around 20% is held by the ten largest clones. Sequenced: blood. All receptors come from a man aged 25 to 45 in good health.

The chain has TRBV13 and TRBJ1-1, with a possible D match to TRBD1 (5 bases). V lost 1 base to trimming and J lost 6 bases, with 12 bases between them. The CDR3 length is 14 residues. Germline CDR1 and CDR2: PRHDT and FYEKMQ (reference sequence). This CDR3 reads CASSLEGQPPEAFF. DNA of the CDR3: TGTGCCAGCAGCTTAGAGGGGCAACCCCCTGAAGCTTTCTTT. Complete variable domain (other parts from reference TRBV13 and TRBJ1-1): AAGVIQSPRHLIKEKRETATLKCYPIPRHDTVYWYQQGPGQDPQFLISFYEKMQSDKGSIPDRFSAQQFSDYHSELNMSSLELGDSALYFCASSLEGQPPEAFFGQGTRLTVV.

The chain joins TRBV5-1 to TRBJ2-5, with a weak D call TRBD2 (6 bases). In germline, CDR1 is SGHRS, CDR2 YFSETQ. This CDR3 is 14 amino acids long. V was pared by 4 bases and J by 1 base, with 11 bases between. The DNA of the CDR3 is TGCGCCAGCAGCCCGCGGGACGGCCAAGAGACCCAGTACTTC. It codes for CASSPRDGQETQYF.

The V and J genes are TRBV24-1 and TRBJ2-3; 7 bases fit TRBD2. The CDR3 loop spans 15 amino acids. J was trimmed by 3 bases and V by 1 base; bases with no gene match: 3. Germline CDR1 is KGHDR and CDR2 is SFDVKD. CDR3 region: CATSDFRTRTDTQYF. In DNA, the CDR3 is TGTGCCACCAGTGATTTTCGGACTAGAACAGATACGCAGTATTTT.

This rearrangement joins TRBV14 to TRBJ1-2; D might be TRBD1 (5 bases). Trimming took off 3 bases at V and 5 bases at J, with 13 bases between the two ends. CDR3 size: 14 residues. The germline V gene encodes CDR1 SGHDN and CDR2 FVKESK. DNA of the CDR3: TGTGCCAGCAGCCAGGGAGGGGCCCATTATGGCTACACCTTC. It yields the protein CASSQGGAHYGYTF.

J is TRBJ1-6 and V is TRBV5-4; possibly TRBD1 for D (6 bases). The germline gives CDR1 SGHNT, CDR2 YYREEE (reference sequence). Trimming took 4 bases from V and 8 from J, leaving 13 bases between them. The CDR3 runs 14 residues. For the CDR3, the DNA is TGTGCCAGCAGCCCGGGGGCAGGGGATTCACCCCTCCACTTT. Translated, it gives CASSPGAGDSPLHF.

The genes are TRBV27 and TRBJ1-5, with D possibly matching TRBD1 (6 bases). V shed 7 bases and J shed 4 bases, with 26 bases lying between them. This CDR3 is built from 18 residues. Per the germline V gene, CDR1 is MNHEY and CDR2 is SMNVEV (reference sequence). Written as DNA, the CDR3 is TGTGCCAGCATCCCACCATGGGGGGCGGTAATCCGGAATCAGCCCCAGCATTTT. Encoded protein: CASIPPWGAVIRNQPQHF.

This chain links TRBV3-1 (or the pseudogene TRBV3-2) with TRBJ2-3; 7 positions agree with TRBD1. The junction had 10 bases not matched to a gene; V was cut back by 4 bases and J by 3 bases. This CDR3 spans 16 amino acids. Germline values: CDR1 LGHDT, CDR2 YNNKEL (reference sequence). The CDR3 spells CASSRPEGAWTDTQYF. CDR3 bases: TGTGCCAGCAGCCGGCCCGAGGGGGCTTGGACAGATACGCAGTATTTT.

The rearrangement uses TRBV9 and TRBJ1-2; D gene ambiguous. Germline CDR1 and CDR2: SGDLS and YYNGEE. This CDR3 has 14 amino acids. Trimming took off 0 bases at V and 6 bases at J, with 12 bases between the two ends. This chain's CDR3 is CASSVGDRYDGYTF. CDR3 nucleotides: TGTGCCAGCAGCGTAGGGGATAGGTATGATGGCTACACCTTC. The variable domain in full, completed from reference TRBV9 and TRBJ1-2, reads DSGVTQTPKHLITATGQRVTLRCSPRSGDLSVYWYQQSLDQGLQFLIQYYNGEERAKGNILERFSAQQFPDLHSELNLSSLELGDSALYFCASSVGDRYDGYTFGSGTRLTVV.

V is TRBV19 and J is TRBJ1-1; possible D gene TRBD1, 6 bases. The germline V and J ends were trimmed by 7 bases and 6 bases, with 18 bases remaining between them. The CDR3 is 14 residues long. The germline V gene encodes CDR1 LNHDA and CDR2 SQIVND (reference sequence). The CDR3 sequence is CASTQTGLNPEAFF. CDR3 in DNA: TGTGCCAGTACCCAGACAGGTCTTAACCCTGAAGCTTTCTTT.

This clone was observed a few times. V is TRBV5-1 and J is TRBJ1-2; D possibly corresponds to TRBD1 (6 bases). In germline, CDR1 is SGHRS, CDR2 YFSETQ. This CDR3 spans 15 amino acids. The V and J ends lost 2 bases and 2 bases respectively, with 13 bases between them. The CDR3: CASSFSGARNYGYTF. The CDR3 DNA reads as TGCGCCAGCAGCTTCTCGGGGGCTAGGAACTATGGCTACACCTTC.

Here the CDR3 DNA reads TGTGCCAGCAGCCAAGGGGGTCCGGATGGCTACACCTTC. It codes for CASSQGGPDGYTF. The chain carries TRBV3-1 (or the pseudogene TRBV3-2) and TRBJ1-2; D call uncertain. The CDR3 loop spans 13 amino acids. CDR1 is LGHDT and CDR2 is YNNKEL in the germline V gene (reference sequence). Trimming left V 1 base short and J 6 bases short, with 9 bases between.

The rearrangement joins TRBV29-1 to TRBJ1-2; tentative D call: TRBD1 (5 bases). Trimming took off 4 bases at V and 2 bases at J, with 14 bases between the two ends. This CDR3 is built from 14 residues. The germline gives CDR1 SQVTM, CDR2 ANQGSEA. CDR3: CSVGGAELNYGYTF. CDR3 bases: TGCAGCGTTGGAGGGGCTGAGCTCAACTATGGCTACACCTTC.

The chain uses TRBV3-1 (or the pseudogene TRBV3-2) and TRBJ1-3, with D perhaps TRBD1 (5 bases). The CDR3 runs 15 residues. Trimming took off 1 base at V and 1 base at J, with 8 bases between the two ends. Germline assignment: CDR1 LGHDT and CDR2 YNNKEL (reference sequence). The CDR3: CASSQARESGNTIYF. The CDR3 coding sequence is TGTGCCAGCAGCCAAGCCAGGGAGTCTGGAAACACCATATATTTT.

The CDR3 loop is CASSLGPSPNYGYTF. Written as DNA, the CDR3 is TGTGCCAGCAGCTTAGGGCCGTCTCCTAACTATGGCTACACCTTC. This sequence joins TRBV7-8 and TRBJ1-2, with D hard to call. CDR3 size: 15 residues. Germline assignment: CDR1 SGHVS and CDR2 FQNEAQ. Between the trimmed V and J ends, which lost 1 base and 0 bases, there was a span of 9 bases.

The J gene is TRBJ1-4, the V gene TRBV9; D unresolved. The CDR3 is 16 amino acids. The germline V gene encodes CDR1 SGDLS and CDR2 YYNGEE. The V gene lost 0 bases and the J gene lost 2 bases, with 11 bases spanning the gap. The CDR3 here is CASSVGPIATNEKLFF. The CDR3 coding sequence is TGTGCCAGCAGCGTAGGGCCCATAGCCACTAATGAAAAACTGTTTTTT.

CDR3 protein: CVRSLWYKPPNYGYTF. The CDR3 nucleotides read TGTGTCAGAAGCTTATGGTACAAGCCTCCTAACTATGGCTACACCTTC. This chain joins TRBV7-5 and TRBJ1-2. TRBV7-5 is classified as a pseudogene. The CDR3 length is 16 residues.

This rearrangement joins TRBV5-8 to TRBJ2-1; either TRBD1 or TRBD2 may supply D (6 bases each). Germline CDR1 reads SGHTS; CDR2 reads YDEGEE. The CDR3 extends over 15 amino acids. The germline V and J ends were trimmed by 4 bases and 3 bases, with 14 bases remaining between them. CDR3 coding DNA: TGTGCCAGCAGCCGGAGGGGGGACGTCTACAATGAGCAGTTCTTC. Translating it yields CASSRRGDVYNEQFF.

The rearrangement uses TRBV10-3 and TRBJ1-6; TRBD1 matches 7 bases. CDR1 ENHRY and CDR2 SYGVKD come from the germline V gene. CDR3 length: 16 residues. J was trimmed by 8 bases and V by 6 bases; bases with no gene match: 13. CDR3 amino acids: CAISKDGTEPDSPLHF. CDR3 DNA sequence: TGTGCCATCAGCAAGGATGGGACAGAACCAGATTCACCCCTCCACTTT.

This sequence joins TRBV7-9 and TRBJ1-1; D gene unclear. The CDR3 extends over 14 amino acids. Trimming took off 6 bases at V and 0 bases at J, with 11 bases between the two ends. In germline, CDR1 is SEHNR, CDR2 FQNEAQ (reference sequence). CDR3 in amino acids: CASRQFPLNTEAFF. Here the CDR3 DNA reads TGTGCCAGCAGGCAATTCCCTTTGAACACTGAAGCTTTCTTT.

This chain uses TRBV24-1 with TRBJ1-2; D unresolved. Trimming cost V 7 bases and J 8 bases, with 13 bases left between them. The germline V gene has CDR1 KGHDR and CDR2 SFDVKD. The CDR3 has 12 residues. The CDR3 bases are TGTGCCACCAGCGCGGGCCCTCTGGGCTACACCTTC. Its translation is CATSAGPLGYTF.

This clone was counted a few times. The CDR3 nucleotides are TGTGCCAGCAGCCCCTCGTCGACTAGCGGGGGGGCCGGAGGGACCCAGTACTTC. Translation: CASSPSSTSGGAGGTQYF. The chain employs TRBV5-6 and TRBJ2-5; the match to TRBD2 covers 14 bases. This CDR3 is 18 amino acids long. The J segment lost 7 bases and the V segment lost 4 bases, leaving 15 bases of the junction unmatched. Germline V CDR1 and CDR2: SGHDT, YYEEEE.

V and J are TRBV6-5 and TRBJ2-3; D unresolved. CDR3 length equals 15 residues. V was clipped by 2 bases and J by 1 base, with 10 bases between them. Germline CDR1 is MNHEY and CDR2 is SVGAGI. CDR3 residues: CASSYNFPGTDTQYF. The DNA for the CDR3 is TGTGCCAGCAGTTACAACTTTCCGGGCACAGATACGCAGTATTTT.

The table lists this clone with a count of one. The chain uses TRBV5-6 and TRBJ1-1; D is unresolved. CDR1 is SGHDT and CDR2 is YYEEEE in the germline V gene. Trimming removed 4 bases from V and 6 bases from J, with 7 bases in between. The CDR3 length is 11 residues. The CDR3: CASSGLAEAFF. CDR3 DNA: TGTGCCAGCAGCGGTTTGGCTGAAGCTTTCTTT. Full variable domain (outside the CDR3, taken from reference TRBV5-6 and TRBJ1-1): DAGVTQSPTHLIKTRGQQVTLRCSPKSGHDTVSWYQQALGQGPQFIFQYYEEEERQRGNFPDRFSGHQFPNYSSELNVNALLLGDSALYLCASSGLAEAFFGQGTRLTVV.

The chain joins TRBV5-1 to TRBJ1-1; maybe TRBD1 (6 bases). The CDR3 spans 16 residues. From germline, CDR1 is SGHRS and CDR2 YFSETQ. Trimming stripped 7 bases from V and 1 base from J, with 20 bases between. The CDR3: CASHSWGGGQNTEAFF. The CDR3 DNA is TGCGCCAGCCACAGTTGGGGTGGGGGACAGAACACTGAAGCTTTCTTT.

The rearrangement links TRBV9 to TRBJ1-1; a possible D gene is TRBD1 (5 bases). CDR1 and CDR2 from the germline V gene are SGDLS and YYNGEE. The CDR3 loop spans 14 amino acids. V lost 2 bases to trimming and J lost 3 bases, with 11 bases between them. The CDR3 loop is CASSVGGVDTEAFF. The CDR3 bases are TGTGCCAGCAGCGTTGGGGGAGTAGACACTGAAGCTTTCTTT.